This T cell receptor (beta chain) was retrieved from a study of beta chain features in type 1 diabetes. Study summary: The patient and healthy donor groups were comparable for age, gender and cell yields.

This clone turned up a few times. The antigen is undetermined. The CDR3 is made up of 13 amino acids. V dropped 5 bases and J dropped 2 bases, with 8 bases sitting between them. CDR1 SGHTA and CDR2 FQGNSA come from the germline V gene. Sequencing targeted expressed TCRB transcripts, as all isolated RNA had been reverse transcribed. Sequenced by immunoSEQ multiplex PCR; TCRdb stores in-frame clones only, minus some. The sample lists 30,000 to 45,000 clones, 64% occurring once. Researchers reported sorting CD4+ naive, central memory, regulatory and stem cell-like memory cells via CD45RO/CCR7/CD25/CD127/CD95/CD27. Notes on the study in general: The analysis here could not establish whether HLA type shapes TCRB rearrangement. The study found moderately but significantly shorter TCRB CDR3s in all four CD4+ subsets of Type 1 diabetes patients.

Sequencing was done on a sample of Tregs from blood. This receptor was obtained from a woman aged 25-40 years in good health. The chain is built from TRBV7-2 and TRBJ2-3, with TRBD2 as a possible D gene (6 bases). Here the CDR3 reads CASSRRVTDTQYF. The CDR3 region has the DNA TGTGCCAGCAGCCGGAGGGTCACAGATACGCAGTATTTT.